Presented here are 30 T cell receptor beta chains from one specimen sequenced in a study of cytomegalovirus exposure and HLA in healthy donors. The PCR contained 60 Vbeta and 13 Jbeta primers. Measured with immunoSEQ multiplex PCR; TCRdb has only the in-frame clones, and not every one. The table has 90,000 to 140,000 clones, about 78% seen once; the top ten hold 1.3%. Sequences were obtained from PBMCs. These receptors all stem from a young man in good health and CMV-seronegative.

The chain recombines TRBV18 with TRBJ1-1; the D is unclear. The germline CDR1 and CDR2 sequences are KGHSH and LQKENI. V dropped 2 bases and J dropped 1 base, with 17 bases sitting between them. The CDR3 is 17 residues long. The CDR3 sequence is CASSPYPDQLTNTEAFF. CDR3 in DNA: TGTGCCAGCTCACCATACCCAGATCAACTAACGAACACTGAAGCTTTCTTT.

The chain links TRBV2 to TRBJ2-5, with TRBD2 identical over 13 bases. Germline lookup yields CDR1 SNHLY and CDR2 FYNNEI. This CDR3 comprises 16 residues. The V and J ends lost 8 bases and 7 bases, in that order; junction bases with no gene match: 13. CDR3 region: CASGWGTSGAAGTQYF. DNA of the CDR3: TGTGCCAGCGGTTGGGGGACTAGCGGGGCGGCTGGGACCCAGTACTTC.

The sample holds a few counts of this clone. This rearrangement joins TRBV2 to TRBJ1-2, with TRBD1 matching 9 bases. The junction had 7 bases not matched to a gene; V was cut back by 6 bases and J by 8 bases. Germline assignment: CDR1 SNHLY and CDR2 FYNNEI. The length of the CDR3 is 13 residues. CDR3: CASSPGTGRGYTF. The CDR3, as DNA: TGTGCCAGCAGCCCCGGGACAGGGAGAGGCTACACCTTC.

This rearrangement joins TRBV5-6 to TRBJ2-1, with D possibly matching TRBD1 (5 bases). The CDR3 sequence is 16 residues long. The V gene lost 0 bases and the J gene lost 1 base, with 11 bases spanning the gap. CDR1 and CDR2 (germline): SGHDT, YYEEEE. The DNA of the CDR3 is TGTGCCAGCAGCTTGGTCAGGGTTTTGTCCTACAATGAGCAGTTCTTC. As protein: CASSLVRVLSYNEQFF.

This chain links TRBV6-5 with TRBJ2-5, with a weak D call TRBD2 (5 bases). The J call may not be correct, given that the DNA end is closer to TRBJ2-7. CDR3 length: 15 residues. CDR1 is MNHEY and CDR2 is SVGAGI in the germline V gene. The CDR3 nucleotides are TGTGCCAGCAGTTACGGGAGTTCGAGTTACTACGAGCAGTACTTC. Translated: CASSYGSSSYYEQYF.

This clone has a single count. The CDR3 DNA reads TGTGCCAGCAGGAGCGGGAGCTACGAGCAGTACTTC. The encoded protein is CASRSGSYEQYF. The rearrangement uses TRBV27 and TRBJ2-5; 8 bases agree with TRBD2. The last part of the DNA fits TRBJ2-7 better; the J call may be wrong. This CDR3 has 12 residues. Germline CDR1 reads MNHEY; CDR2 reads SMNVEV (reference sequence).

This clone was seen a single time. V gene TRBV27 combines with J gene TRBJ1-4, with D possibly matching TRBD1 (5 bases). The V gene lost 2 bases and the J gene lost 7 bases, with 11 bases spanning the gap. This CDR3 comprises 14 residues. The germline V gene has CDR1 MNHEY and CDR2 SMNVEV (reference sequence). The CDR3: CASSLQPGPEKLFF. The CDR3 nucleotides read TGTGCCAGCAGTTTACAGCCAGGGCCTGAAAAACTGTTTTTT.

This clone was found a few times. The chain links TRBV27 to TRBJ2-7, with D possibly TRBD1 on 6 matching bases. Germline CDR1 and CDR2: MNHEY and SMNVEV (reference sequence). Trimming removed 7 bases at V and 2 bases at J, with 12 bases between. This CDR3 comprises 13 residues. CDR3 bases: TGTGCCAGCAAACGGGACACTACCTACGAGCAGTACTTC. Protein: CASKRDTTYEQYF.

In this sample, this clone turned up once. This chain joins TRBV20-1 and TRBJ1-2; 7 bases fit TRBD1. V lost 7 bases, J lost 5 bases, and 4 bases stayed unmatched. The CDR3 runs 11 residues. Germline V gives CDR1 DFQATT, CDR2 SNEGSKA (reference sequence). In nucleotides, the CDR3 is TGCAGTGTCGGGACAGATTATGGCTACACCTTC. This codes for CSVGTDYGYTF.

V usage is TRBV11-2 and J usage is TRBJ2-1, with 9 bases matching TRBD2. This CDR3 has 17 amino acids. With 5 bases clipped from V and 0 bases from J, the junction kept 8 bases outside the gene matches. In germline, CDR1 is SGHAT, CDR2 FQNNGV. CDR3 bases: TGTGCCAGCAGCCAGGTGAGCGGGAGGAGCTCCTACAATGAGCAGTTCTTC. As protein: CASSQVSGRSSYNEQFF.

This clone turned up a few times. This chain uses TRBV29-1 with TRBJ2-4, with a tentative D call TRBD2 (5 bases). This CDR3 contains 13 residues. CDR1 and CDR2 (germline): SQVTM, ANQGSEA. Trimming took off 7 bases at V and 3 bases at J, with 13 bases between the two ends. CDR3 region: CSAGPSGKNIQYF. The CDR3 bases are TGCAGCGCCGGACCGAGCGGCAAAAACATTCAGTACTTC. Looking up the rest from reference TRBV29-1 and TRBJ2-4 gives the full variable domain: SAVISQKPSRDICQRGTSLTIQCQVDSQVTMMFWYRQQPGQSLTLIATANQGSEATYESGFVIDKFPISRPNLTFSTLTVSNMSPEDSSIYLCSAGPSGKNIQYFGAGTRLSVL.

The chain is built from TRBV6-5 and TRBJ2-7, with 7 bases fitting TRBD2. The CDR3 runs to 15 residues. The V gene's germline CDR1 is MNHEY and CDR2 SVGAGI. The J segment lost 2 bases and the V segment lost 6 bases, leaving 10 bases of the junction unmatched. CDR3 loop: CASSPGGTGAYEQYF. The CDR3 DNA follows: TGTGCCAGCAGCCCCGGGGGGACGGGGGCCTACGAGCAGTACTTC.

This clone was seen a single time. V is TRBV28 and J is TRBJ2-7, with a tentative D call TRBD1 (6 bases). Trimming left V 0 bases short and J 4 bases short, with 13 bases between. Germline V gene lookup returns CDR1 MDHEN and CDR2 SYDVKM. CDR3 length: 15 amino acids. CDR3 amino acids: CASSLWSGDQYEQYF. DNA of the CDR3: TGTGCCAGCAGTTTATGGTCAGGGGATCAGTACGAGCAGTACTTC.

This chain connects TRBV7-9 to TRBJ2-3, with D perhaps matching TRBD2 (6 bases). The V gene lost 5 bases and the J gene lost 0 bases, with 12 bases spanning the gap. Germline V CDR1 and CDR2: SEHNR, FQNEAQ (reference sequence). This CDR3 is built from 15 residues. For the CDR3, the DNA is TGTGCCAGCAGCAAGCGGCGGGGTAGCACAGATACGCAGTATTTT. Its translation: CASSKRRGSTDTQYF. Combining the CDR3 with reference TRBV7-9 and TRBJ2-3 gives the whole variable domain DTGVSQNPRHKITKRGQNVTFRCDPISEHNRLYWYRQTLGQGPEFLTYFQNEAQLEKSRLLSDRFSAERPKGSFSTLEIQRTEQGDSAMYLCASSKRRGSTDTQYFGPGTRLTVL.

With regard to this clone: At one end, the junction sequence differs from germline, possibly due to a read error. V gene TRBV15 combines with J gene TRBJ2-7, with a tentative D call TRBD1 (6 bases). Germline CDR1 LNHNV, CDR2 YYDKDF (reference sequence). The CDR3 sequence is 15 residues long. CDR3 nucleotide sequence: TGTGCCACCAACAGAGAAACAGGGAGCTCCTACGAGCAGTACTTC. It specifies CATNRETGSSYEQYF.

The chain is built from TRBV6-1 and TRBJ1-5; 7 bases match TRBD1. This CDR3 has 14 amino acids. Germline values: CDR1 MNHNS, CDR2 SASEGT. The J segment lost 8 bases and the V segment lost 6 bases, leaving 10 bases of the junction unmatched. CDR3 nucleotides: TGTGCCAGCAGGCTACAGGGGTACATTGAGCCCCAGCATTTT. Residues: CASRLQGYIEPQHF.

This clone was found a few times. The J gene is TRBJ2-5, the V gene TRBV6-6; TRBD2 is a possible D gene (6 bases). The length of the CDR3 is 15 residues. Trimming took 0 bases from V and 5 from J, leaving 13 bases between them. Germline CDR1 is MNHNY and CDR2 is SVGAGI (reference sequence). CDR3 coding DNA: TGTGCCAGCAGTTACTCGAGGGGTGGGAGGGAGACCCAGTACTTC. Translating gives CASSYSRGGRETQYF.

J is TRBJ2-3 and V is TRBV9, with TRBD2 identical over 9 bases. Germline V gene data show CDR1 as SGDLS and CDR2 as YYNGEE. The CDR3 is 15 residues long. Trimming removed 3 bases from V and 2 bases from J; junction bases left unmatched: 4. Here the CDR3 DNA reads TGTGCCAGCAGCGACCGGACTAGCGACACAGATACGCAGTATTTT. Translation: CASSDRTSDTDTQYF. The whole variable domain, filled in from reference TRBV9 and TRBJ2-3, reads DSGVTQTPKHLITATGQRVTLRCSPRSGDLSVYWYQQSLDQGLQFLIQYYNGEERAKGNILERFSAQQFPDLHSELNLSSLELGDSALYFCASSDRTSDTDTQYFGPGTRLTVL.

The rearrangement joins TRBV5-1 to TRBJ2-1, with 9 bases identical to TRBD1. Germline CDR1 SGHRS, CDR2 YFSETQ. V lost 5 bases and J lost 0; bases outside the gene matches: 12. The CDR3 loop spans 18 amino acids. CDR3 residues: CASRPYPSDRGSYNEQFF. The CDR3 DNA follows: TGCGCCAGCAGACCCTATCCTTCGGACAGGGGCTCCTACAATGAGCAGTTCTTC.

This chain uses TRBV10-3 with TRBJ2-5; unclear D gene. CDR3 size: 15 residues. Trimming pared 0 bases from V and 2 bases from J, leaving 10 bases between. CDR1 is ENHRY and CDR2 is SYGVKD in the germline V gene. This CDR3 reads CAISESIAAQETQYF. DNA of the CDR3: TGTGCCATCAGTGAGTCTATAGCCGCGCAAGAGACCCAGTACTTC.

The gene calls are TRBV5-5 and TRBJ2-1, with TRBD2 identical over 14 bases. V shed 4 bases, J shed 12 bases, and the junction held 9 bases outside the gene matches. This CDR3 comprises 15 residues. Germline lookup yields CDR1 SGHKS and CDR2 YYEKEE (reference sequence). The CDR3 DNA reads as TGTGCCAGCAGCCTAGGGACTAGCGGGGGACTATGGCAGTTCTTC. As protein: CASSLGTSGGLWQFF.

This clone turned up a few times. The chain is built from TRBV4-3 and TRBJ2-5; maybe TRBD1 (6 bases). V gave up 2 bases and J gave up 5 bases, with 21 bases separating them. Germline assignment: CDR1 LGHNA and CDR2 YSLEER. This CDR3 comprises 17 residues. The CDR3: CASSQHTGARQGETQYF. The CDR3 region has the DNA TGCGCCAGCAGCCAACATACCGGGGCGAGGCAGGGGGAGACCCAGTACTTC.

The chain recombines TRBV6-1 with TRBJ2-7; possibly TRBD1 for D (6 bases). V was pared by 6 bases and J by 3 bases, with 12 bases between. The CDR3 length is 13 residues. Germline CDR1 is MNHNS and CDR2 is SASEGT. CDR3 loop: CASSSGDIYEQYF. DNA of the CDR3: TGTGCCAGCAGCTCTGGGGACATCTACGAGCAGTACTTC.

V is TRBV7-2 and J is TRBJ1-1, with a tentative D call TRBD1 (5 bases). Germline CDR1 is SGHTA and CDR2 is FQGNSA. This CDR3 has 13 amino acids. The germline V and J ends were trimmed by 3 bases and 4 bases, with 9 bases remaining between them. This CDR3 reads CASSFTGVTEAFF. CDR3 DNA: TGTGCCAGCAGCTTTACAGGTGTCACTGAAGCTTTCTTT. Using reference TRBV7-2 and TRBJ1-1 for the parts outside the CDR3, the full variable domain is GAGVSQSPSNKVTEKGKDVELRCDPISGHTALYWYRQSLGQGLEFLIYFQGNSAPDKSGLPSDRFSAERTGGSVSTLTIQRTQQEDSAVYLCASSFTGVTEAFFGQGTRLTVV.

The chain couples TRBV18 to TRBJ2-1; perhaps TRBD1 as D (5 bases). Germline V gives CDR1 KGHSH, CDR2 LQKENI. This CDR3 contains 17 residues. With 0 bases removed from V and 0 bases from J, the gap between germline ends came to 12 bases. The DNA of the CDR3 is TGTGCCAGCTCACCACCCGCAGGGCAGAGCTCCTACAATGAGCAGTTCTTC. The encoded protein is CASSPPAGQSSYNEQFF. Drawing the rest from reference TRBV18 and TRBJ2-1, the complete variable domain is NAGVMQNPRHLVRRRGQEARLRCSPMKGHSHVYWYRQLPEEGLKFMVYLQKENIIDESGMPKERFSAEFPKEGPSILRIQQVVRGDSAAYFCASSPPAGQSSYNEQFFGPGTRLTVL.

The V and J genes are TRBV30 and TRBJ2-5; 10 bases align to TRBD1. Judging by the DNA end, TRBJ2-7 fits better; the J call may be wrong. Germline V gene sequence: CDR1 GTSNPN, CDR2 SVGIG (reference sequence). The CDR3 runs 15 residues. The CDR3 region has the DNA TGTGCCTGGGGGTATTGGGGACAGGGGTTCCCCGAGCAGTACTTC. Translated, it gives CAWGYWGQGFPEQYF.

CDR3 protein: CASSVRETSYNEQFF. The CDR3 DNA reads TGTGCCAGCAGTGTCCGGGAGACCTCCTACAATGAGCAGTTCTTC. V is TRBV6-1 and J is TRBJ2-1; tentatively, D is TRBD2 (6 bases). V was shortened by 4 bases and J by 0 bases, with 10 bases between the two germline ends. This CDR3 is 15 amino acids long. Per germline, CDR1 MNHNS and CDR2 SASEGT.

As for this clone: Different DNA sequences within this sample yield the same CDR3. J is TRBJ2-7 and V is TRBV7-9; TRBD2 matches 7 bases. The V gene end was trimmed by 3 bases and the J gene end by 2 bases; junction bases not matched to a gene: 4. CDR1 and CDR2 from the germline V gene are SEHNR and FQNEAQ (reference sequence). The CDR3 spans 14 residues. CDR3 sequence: CASSLAREAYEQYF. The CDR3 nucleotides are TGTGCCAGCAGCTTGGCCCGGGAGGCCTACGAGCAGTACTTC. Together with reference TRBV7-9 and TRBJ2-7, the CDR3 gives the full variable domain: DTGVSQNPRHKITKRGQNVTFRCDPISEHNRLYWYRQTLGQGPEFLTYFQNEAQLEKSRLLSDRFSAERPKGSFSTLEIQRTEQGDSAMYLCASSLAREAYEQYFGPGTRLTVT.

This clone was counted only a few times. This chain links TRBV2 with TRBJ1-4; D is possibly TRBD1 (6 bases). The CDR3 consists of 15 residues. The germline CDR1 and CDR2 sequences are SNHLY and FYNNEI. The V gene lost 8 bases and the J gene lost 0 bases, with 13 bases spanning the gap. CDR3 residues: CASGQGTTTNEKLFF. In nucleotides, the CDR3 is TGTGCCAGCGGACAAGGGACAACAACTAATGAAAAACTGTTTTTT.

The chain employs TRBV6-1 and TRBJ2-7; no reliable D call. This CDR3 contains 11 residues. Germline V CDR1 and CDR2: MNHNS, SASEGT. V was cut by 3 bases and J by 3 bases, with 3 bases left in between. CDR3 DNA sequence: TGTGCCAGCAGTGACAACTACGAGCAGTACTTC. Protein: CASSDNYEQYF.